These 15 T cell receptor beta chains were all obtained from the same sample, sequenced in a study of blood T cell repertoires in COVID-19. Some clones are missing from TCRdb's copy, which holds only in-frame ones; the method was immunoSEQ multiplex PCR. Of over 200,000 clones listed, under 85% are singletons. Sequencing was done on a sample of peripheral blood. These receptor sequences come from a woman aged 25 to 45 with COVID-19, enrolled during active disease.

The sample holds a few counts of this clone. This sequence joins TRBV19 and TRBJ1-5; D ambiguous. V was shortened by 1 base and J by 4 bases, with 8 bases between the two germline ends. The germline V gene encodes CDR1 LNHDA and CDR2 SQIVND (reference sequence). The CDR3 runs to 14 residues. In DNA, the CDR3 is TGTGCCAGTAGTATAGGCGAAAAAAATCAGCCCCAGCATTTT. Encoded protein: CASSIGEKNQPQHF.

The genes are TRBV5-5 and TRBJ2-3, with TRBD2 as a possible D gene (7 bases). Germline lookup yields CDR1 SGHKS and CDR2 YYEKEE (reference sequence). V gave up 5 bases and J gave up 2 bases, with 18 bases separating them. The CDR3 has 16 amino acids. CDR3 in amino acids: CASRYKAGTLTDTQYF. The CDR3 DNA is TGTGCCAGCAGATACAAAGCGGGGACACTCACAGATACGCAGTATTTT.

V gene TRBV9 combines with J gene TRBJ2-3; D is unclear. The CDR3 length is 13 residues. CDR1 and CDR2 (germline): SGDLS, YYNGEE. Trimming shortened V by 4 bases and J by 1 base, and 7 bases separated the two germline ends. This chain's CDR3 is CASSFSGTDTQYF. As DNA, the CDR3 is TGTGCCAGCAGCTTCTCAGGCACAGATACGCAGTATTTT. Full variable domain (outside the CDR3, taken from reference TRBV9 and TRBJ2-3): DSGVTQTPKHLITATGQRVTLRCSPRSGDLSVYWYQQSLDQGLQFLIQYYNGEERAKGNILERFSAQQFPDLHSELNLSSLELGDSALYFCASSFSGTDTQYFGPGTRLTVL.

A single count supports this clone. The J gene is TRBJ1-6, the V gene TRBV27; 9 positions agree with TRBD1. Germline assignment: CDR1 MNHEY and CDR2 SMNVEV (reference sequence). The CDR3 consists of 16 residues. V gave up 6 bases and J gave up 3 bases; unmatched junction bases: 6. In DNA form, the CDR3 reads TGTGCCAGCAGCCTCATGACAGGGGGCTATAATTCACCCCTCCACTTT. Translation gives CASSLMTGGYNSPLHF.

In this sample, this clone turned up once. The V call is TRBV5-1, the J call TRBJ1-3; maybe TRBD1 (5 bases). The length of the CDR3 is 19 residues. Trimming cost V 1 base and J 4 bases, with 24 bases left between them. The V gene's germline CDR1 is SGHRS and CDR2 YFSETQ. CDR3 nucleotides: TGCGCCAGCAGCTTGACAACCCGCCAGGGCGAGGATTTAGGAAACACCATATATTTT. The encoded protein is CASSLTTRQGEDLGNTIYF.

The chain uses TRBV27 and TRBJ2-1; 7 bases map to TRBD1. Germline assignment: CDR1 MNHEY and CDR2 SMNVEV (reference sequence). Germline trimming cut 10 bases from V and 6 bases from J; bases unmatched to any gene: 12. There are 14 residues in the CDR3. CDR3 protein: CATRQGSPFNEQFF. The CDR3, as DNA: TGTGCCACACGACAGGGCTCCCCCTTCAATGAGCAGTTCTTC.

This chain connects TRBV25-1 to TRBJ1-6; D ambiguous. Germline values: CDR1 MGHDK, CDR2 SYGVNS. The CDR3 consists of 14 residues. Trimming shortened V by 4 bases and J by 6 bases, and 10 bases separated the two germline ends. The CDR3 DNA follows: TGTGCCAGCAGTGGGAGACTGTTTAATTCACCCCTCCACTTT. Its protein product is CASSGRLFNSPLHF.

This chain connects TRBV29-1 to TRBJ2-2, with D possibly TRBD2 on 5 matching bases. V was cut by 3 bases and J by 1 base, with 9 bases left in between. There are 14 residues in the CDR3. Germline lookup yields CDR1 SQVTM and CDR2 ANQGSEA. The CDR3 DNA reads as TGCAGCGTTGATCCGGGAAAGAACACCGGGGAGCTGTTTTTT. Its translation: CSVDPGKNTGELFF.

The chain links TRBV6-5 to TRBJ2-2; no reliable D call. With 1 base removed from V and 6 bases from J, the gap between germline ends came to 12 bases. Germline lookup yields CDR1 MNHEY and CDR2 SVGAGI. The CDR3 spans 15 residues. This chain's CDR3 is CASSYFSSLSGELFF. CDR3 nucleotides: TGTGCCAGCAGTTACTTTTCTAGTCTCTCCGGGGAGCTGTTTTTT.

The chain couples TRBV20-1 to TRBJ1-5; the match to TRBD1 covers 8 bases. Germline CDR1 reads DFQATT; CDR2 reads SNEGSKA (reference sequence). With V trimmed by 3 bases and J by 4 bases, 8 bases remained unmatched. The CDR3 is 15 residues long. The CDR3: CSASFGTGGNQPQHF. Written as DNA, the CDR3 is TGCAGTGCTAGTTTCGGCACAGGGGGTAATCAGCCCCAGCATTTT.

CDR3 sequence (DNA): TGTGCTAGTGGTCTCGGACTAGCGGCCACCGGGGAGCTGTTTTTT. This codes for CASGLGLAATGELFF. The V and J genes are TRBV12-5 and TRBJ2-2; TRBD2 agrees at 10 bases. In germline, CDR1 is LGHNT, CDR2 FRNRAP. V gave up 5 bases and J gave up 4 bases; unmatched junction bases: 4. The length of the CDR3 is 15 residues.

The CDR3 nucleotides are TGTGCCAGCAGCCTCGGACTAGCGGGAGGGATCCGCACAGATACGCAGTATTTT. Amino acids: CASSLGLAGGIRTDTQYF. V usage is TRBV7-3 and J usage is TRBJ2-3; 15 bases are a match to TRBD2. V was clipped by 5 bases and J by 1 base; unmatched bases: 7. The CDR3 consists of 18 residues. Germline V gives CDR1 SGHTA, CDR2 FQGTGA.

The CDR3 loop is CASSSARAYEQYF. CDR3 coding DNA: TGTGCCAGCTCATCGGCCAGGGCCTACGAGCAGTACTTC. The chain links TRBV18 to TRBJ2-7; D is possibly TRBD1 (5 bases). Trimming cost V 5 bases and J 2 bases, with 10 bases left between them. Germline CDR1 reads KGHSH; CDR2 reads LQKENI. The CDR3 contains 13 residues.

This clone has a single count. This rearrangement joins TRBV11-2 to TRBJ2-1; TRBD2 matches 9 bases. After removal of 3 bases from V and 4 bases from J, the junction contained 7 bases not matched to a gene. The germline gives CDR1 SGHAT, CDR2 FQNNGV. The CDR3 has 16 amino acids. CDR3 sequence: CASSFGSGGPYNEQFF. In DNA form, the CDR3 reads TGTGCCAGCAGCTTCGGTAGCGGGGGTCCTTACAATGAGCAGTTCTTC.

The chain employs TRBV29-1 and TRBJ1-1; 9 positions agree with TRBD1. V trimming: 7 bases; J trimming: 4 bases; junction bases outside the gene matches: 4. The CDR3 consists of 12 residues. Germline V lookup: CDR1 SQVTM, CDR2 ANQGSEA. The CDR3 loop reads CSARDRVTEAFF. For the CDR3, the DNA is TGCAGCGCCCGGGACAGGGTCACTGAAGCTTTCTTT.